The clone carrying this T cell receptor beta chain has at least ten counts. 8.5 to 10 ml of fresh peripheral blood supplied the PBMCs. The sample is drawn from a study of T cells in Graves' hyperthyroidism and ophthalmopathy. TCR beta CDR3 regions were amplified from RNA transcripts. In the first-round RT-PCR of the TCR CDR3, the HTBI primer set was used. MiXCR, applied by TCRdb to the multiplex PCR reads, yields one record per CDR3 protein. The data show 500,000 to 700,000 distinct CDR3 sequences, 16% seen once. Per the germline V gene, CDR1 is MNHNS and CDR2 is SASEGT. V lost 7 bases and J 0 bases, leaving 13 bases between the germline ends. The CDR3 covers 15 residues.

This TCR was recovered from a woman aged 18 to 35 with Graves' hyperthyroidism. The chain recombines TRBV6-1 with TRBJ2-1; TRBD1 might be the D (6 bases). The sequenced material came from blood. CDR3 in DNA: TGTGCCAGCACACCTACAGGGAGCTCCTACAATGAGCAGTTCTTC. Its protein is CASTPTGSSYNEQFF.